The next 28 T cell receptor beta chains were all read from a single sample in a study of early T cells in non-severe SARS-CoV-2 infection. One entry per CDR3 protein results from TCRdb running MiXCR on the 5' RACE reads. The sample yields some 57,000 distinct CDR3 sequences, around 5.2% seen once. The material sequenced was whole blood. The receptor set was obtained from an adult who was a healthcare worker with PCR-confirmed SARS-CoV-2 infection or an uninfected control (not recorded which).

The chain couples TRBV7-9 to TRBJ2-3, with D tentatively TRBD1 (5 bases). V lost 5 bases and J lost 4, with 10 bases in between. This CDR3 has 13 amino acids. The germline V gene has CDR1 SEHNR and CDR2 FQNEAQ (reference sequence). For the CDR3, the DNA is TGTGCCAGCAGCCCCAGGGTCGCAGATACGCAGTATTTT. This codes for CASSPRVADTQYF.

The CDR3 spells CASGTGESGGYTF. The CDR3 DNA sequence: TGTGCCAGCGGGACAGGGGAGAGTGGTGGCTACACCTTC. This chain uses TRBV2 with TRBJ1-2; 10 nucleotides match TRBD1. The V gene's germline CDR1 is SNHLY and CDR2 FYNNEI. The CDR3 has 13 amino acids. V trimming: 8 bases; J trimming: 7 bases; junction bases outside the gene matches: 7.

This clonotype was seen ten or more times. CDR3: CASSHSTGRSGDTQYF. The CDR3 nucleotides are TGCGCCAGCAGTCACAGTACAGGACGTTCGGGAGATACGCAGTATTTT. This chain links TRBV23-1 with TRBJ2-3; weak D call: TRBD1 (5 bases). TRBV23-1 is filed as an ORF, its function uncertain. With 3 bases removed from V and 5 bases from J, the gap between germline ends came to 18 bases. There are 16 residues in the CDR3.

There are many counts of this clonotype. CDR3 bases: TGTGCCAGCAGCCGGACAAGGTACAATGAGCAGTTCTTC. Translating it yields CASSRTRYNEQFF. The gene calls are TRBV7-6 and TRBJ2-1; weak D call: TRBD1 (5 bases). Per germline, CDR1 SGHVS and CDR2 FNYEAQ. With 5 bases removed from V and 4 bases from J, the gap between germline ends came to 9 bases. The CDR3 totals 13 residues.

In its sample, this clonotype was seen many times. This chain links TRBV12-3 or TRBV12-4 with TRBJ2-4; D perhaps matches TRBD1 (5 bases). The CDR3 consists of 13 residues. Between the trimmed V and J ends, which lost 4 bases and 4 bases, there was a span of 8 bases. The CDR3: CASSSTAKNIQYF. As DNA, the CDR3 is TGTGCCAGCAGTTCGACAGCTAAAAACATTCAGTACTTC.

This clonotype appeared a few times. The chain links TRBV19 to TRBJ1-5; D gene uncertain. The CDR3 has 15 residues. Looked up from germline, CDR1 is LNHDA and CDR2 is SQIVND (reference sequence). The V gene lost 4 bases and the J gene lost 6 bases, with 16 bases spanning the gap. Here the CDR3 reads CASSTPAGLGQPQHF. The CDR3 coding sequence is TGTGCCAGTAGTACCCCCGCGGGTCTTGGTCAGCCCCAGCATTTT. The variable domain in full, with the rest retrieved from reference TRBV19 and TRBJ1-5, is DGGITQSPKYLFRKEGQNVTLSCEQNLNHDAMYWYRQDPGQGLRLIYYSQIVNDFQKGDIAEGYSVSREKKESFPLTVTSAQKNPTAFYLCASSTPAGLGQPQHFGDGTRLSIL.

In its sample, this clonotype was seen many times. This chain uses TRBV7-9 with TRBJ1-5; D not resolved. There are 16 residues in the CDR3. Deletions cut 1 base from V and 8 bases from J, with 18 bases between. Per germline, CDR1 SEHNR and CDR2 FQNEAQ (reference sequence). CDR3 in amino acids: CASSLGRTSSGEPQHF. CDR3 nucleotides: TGTGCCAGCAGCTTAGGTAGGACCTCCTCCGGAGAGCCCCAGCATTTT. The complete variable domain, with remaining parts taken from reference TRBV7-9 and TRBJ1-5, reads DTGVSQNPRHKITKRGQNVTFRCDPISEHNRLYWYRQTLGQGPEFLTYFQNEAQLEKSRLLSDRFSAERPKGSFSTLEIQRTEQGDSAMYLCASSLGRTSSGEPQHFGDGTRLSIL.

This clonotype has only a few counts. V is TRBV12-3 or TRBV12-4 and J is TRBJ2-7, with a possible D match to TRBD2 (5 bases). The CDR3 loop spans 12 amino acids. Trimming took 3 bases from V and 7 from J, leaving 10 bases between them. For the CDR3, the DNA is TGTGCCAGCAGTTTGAGGGTGGGGGAGCAGTACTTC. Translated, it gives CASSLRVGEQYF.

This clonotype occurred many times. The rearrangement joins TRBV7-6 to TRBJ1-6; D possibly corresponds to TRBD1 (6 bases). The CDR3 length is 18 residues. CDR1 is SGHVS, CDR2 FNYEAQ, per germline. The ends were cut back, 5 bases at V and 7 bases at J, with 24 bases in the middle. In DNA, the CDR3 is TGTGCCAGCAGCCAGGGGCCGGGCCCGACAGTACCAAATTCACCCCTCCACTTT. Amino acids: CASSQGPGPTVPNSPLHF.

A few counts support this clonotype. The genes are TRBV3-1 and TRBJ2-1; maybe TRBD2 (6 bases). There are 15 residues in the CDR3. V lost 5 bases to trimming and J lost 2 bases, with 13 bases between them. CDR1 LGHDT and CDR2 YNNKEL come from the germline V gene (reference sequence). As DNA, the CDR3 is TGTGCCAGCAGCTTCCAGGGACTGCCCTACAATGAGCAGTTCTTC. Translating it yields CASSFQGLPYNEQFF.

The chain combines TRBV20-1 with TRBJ2-2; 8 positions match TRBD2. The trim removed 1 base at V and 6 bases at J, leaving 1 base unmatched. The CDR3 length is 13 residues. Germline-derived CDR1 and CDR2 are DFQATT and SNEGSKA (reference sequence). The CDR3 loop reads CSARVTSAGELFF. Here the CDR3 DNA reads TGCAGTGCTAGAGTGACTAGCGCCGGGGAGCTGTTTTTT.

This clonotype was counted between two and nine times. The chain carries TRBV7-9 and TRBJ2-7, with TRBD1 identical over 9 bases. The ends lost 5 bases at V and 3 bases at J; junction bases unmatched: 8. CDR1 is SEHNR and CDR2 is FQNEAQ in the germline V gene (reference sequence). CDR3 length equals 15 residues. Written as DNA, the CDR3 is TGTGCCAGCAGCCCACCGGGACAGGGCCTCTACGAGCAGTACTTC. The encoded protein is CASSPPGQGLYEQYF.

This clonotype came up a few times. The rearrangement links TRBV12-3 or TRBV12-4 to TRBJ1-6; 7 bases are shared with TRBD1. This CDR3 spans 14 amino acids. V shed 6 bases, J shed 9 bases, and the junction held 8 bases outside the gene matches. The CDR3 here is CASSYTGVASPLHF. The CDR3 coding sequence is TGTGCCAGCAGCTACACAGGGGTGGCTTCACCCCTCCACTTT.

This clonotype was counted many times. CDR3 DNA sequence: TGTGCCAGCAGCTGGGGACTGCCTGGCTCCTACAATGAGCAGTTCTTC. Amino acid sequence: CASSWGLPGSYNEQFF. V is TRBV12-3 or TRBV12-4 and J is TRBJ2-1; possible D gene TRBD2, 6 bases. V was cut by 6 bases and J by 0 bases, with 15 bases left in between. This CDR3 spans 16 amino acids.

The chain combines TRBV3-1 with TRBJ2-1; 10 bases map to TRBD2. The ends lost 4 bases at V and 1 base at J; junction bases unmatched: 4. Germline V CDR1 and CDR2: LGHDT, YNNKEL (reference sequence). CDR3 size: 16 residues. The CDR3 is CASSPASGGSYNEQFF. As DNA, the CDR3 is TGTGCCAGCAGCCCCGCTAGCGGGGGTTCCTACAATGAGCAGTTCTTC.

This clonotype came up many times. V is TRBV7-3 and J is TRBJ1-1, with D unresolved. V gave up 3 bases and J gave up 1 base, with 6 bases separating them. CDR3 size: 13 residues. Looked up from germline, CDR1 is SGHTA and CDR2 is FQGTGA. CDR3: CASSLQENTEAFF. The DNA for the CDR3 is TGTGCCAGCAGCTTGCAGGAGAACACTGAAGCTTTCTTT.

The table lists this clonotype with many counts. The chain joins TRBV18 to TRBJ1-1; D gene unclear. Looked up from germline, CDR1 is KGHSH and CDR2 is LQKENI. CDR3 size: 16 residues. V shed 2 bases and J shed 0 bases, with 13 bases lying between them. The CDR3 region has the DNA TGTGCCAGCTCACCAGCCTACGTAAACATGAACACTGAAGCTTTCTTT. Protein product: CASSPAYVNMNTEAFF.

This clonotype has ten or more counts. CDR3 sequence: CASSTPPSGLFREQYF. The CDR3 DNA is TGTGCCAGCAGCACGCCTCCAAGCGGGTTGTTTCGGGAGCAGTACTTC. The chain is built from TRBV7-9 and TRBJ2-7, with TRBD2 as a possible D gene (6 bases). The CDR3 has 16 amino acids. Germline V CDR1 and CDR2: SEHNR, FQNEAQ (reference sequence). With 5 bases removed from V and 7 bases from J, the gap between germline ends came to 24 bases.

This sequence joins TRBV7-2 and TRBJ2-2, with D perhaps being TRBD1 or TRBD2 (6 bases each). CDR1 SGHTA and CDR2 FQGNSA come from the germline V gene. The length of the CDR3 is 14 residues. The V and J ends lost 5 bases and 7 bases respectively, with 14 bases between them. CDR3 coding DNA: TGTGCCAGCAGCAATGTGGGGGGCCACGGGGAGCTGTTTTTT. Its protein product is CASSNVGGHGELFF.

This clonotype was seen many times. The V gene is TRBV5-6, the J gene TRBJ1-4; D perhaps matches TRBD1 (5 bases). The V and J ends lost 4 bases and 0 bases respectively, with 16 bases between them. The germline V gene encodes CDR1 SGHDT and CDR2 YYEEEE. CDR3 length: 17 amino acids. The CDR3 is CASSLLWDGATNEKLFF. The DNA for the CDR3 is TGTGCCAGCAGCCTCCTCTGGGACGGCGCAACTAATGAAAAACTGTTTTTT.

The chain combines TRBV7-3 with TRBJ1-1; no clear D. This CDR3 comprises 15 residues. The ends were cut back, 1 base at V and 2 bases at J, with 11 bases in the middle. Germline CDR1 and CDR2: SGHTA and FQGTGA. DNA for the CDR3: TGTGCCAGCAGCTTAATGGGTGTGGGAAACACTGAAGCTTTCTTT. Encoded protein: CASSLMGVGNTEAFF.

The gene calls are TRBV20-1 and TRBJ2-1; 8 bases align to TRBD2. The CDR3 covers 16 residues. In germline, CDR1 is DFQATT, CDR2 SNEGSKA (reference sequence). J was trimmed by 4 bases and V by 4 bases; bases with no gene match: 12. The CDR3 DNA follows: TGCAGTGCTAAGCCCTCGGGGAGCGGGAGTTACAATGAGCAGTTCTTC. Translated: CSAKPSGSGSYNEQFF.

This clonotype came up many times. The chain links TRBV5-1 to TRBJ1-4, with D possibly being TRBD1 (6 bases). Trimming cost V 4 bases and J 7 bases, with 8 bases left between them. Per the germline V gene, CDR1 is SGHRS and CDR2 is YFSETQ. There are 12 residues in the CDR3. This CDR3 reads CASSPGAEKLFF. CDR3 nucleotides: TGCGCCAGCAGCCCGGGGGCTGAAAAACTGTTTTTT.

This clonotype was seen ten or more times. V and J are TRBV7-2 and TRBJ2-7; the D gene is possibly TRBD2 (5 bases). Trimming took off 3 bases at V and 5 bases at J, with 11 bases between the two ends. Germline loops: CDR1 SGHTA, CDR2 FQGNSA. The CDR3 has 13 residues. This chain's CDR3 is CASSFAGVDEQYF. CDR3 DNA: TGTGCCAGCAGCTTTGCCGGGGTTGACGAGCAGTACTTC.

This clonotype showed up many times. This chain uses TRBV11-2 with TRBJ1-3; D is unresolved. The CDR3 has 15 residues. Trimming stripped 0 bases from V and 1 base from J, with 7 bases between. In germline, CDR1 is SGHAT, CDR2 FQNNGV. DNA for the CDR3: TGTGCCAGCAGCTTAGATAGCGGGTCTGGAAACACCATATATTTT. This translates into CASSLDSGSGNTIYF.

V and J are TRBV18 and TRBJ1-1; D might be TRBD1 (6 bases). Germline CDR1 is KGHSH and CDR2 is LQKENI. The length of the CDR3 is 14 residues. The V gene lost 6 bases and the J gene lost 4 bases, with 15 bases spanning the gap. The CDR3 DNA follows: TGTGCCAGCTCGCCCGACAGGCGATCCACTGAAGCTTTCTTT. Translation gives CASSPDRRSTEAFF.

There are many counts of this clonotype. The chain is built from TRBV19 and TRBJ2-3; TRBD2 agrees at 11 bases. The ends lost 6 bases at V and 2 bases at J; junction bases unmatched: 10. CDR1 is LNHDA, CDR2 SQIVND, per germline (reference sequence). The CDR3 runs 17 residues. The CDR3 loop reads CASSPGLAGGYTDTQYF. CDR3 DNA: TGTGCCAGTAGCCCTGGGCTAGCGGGAGGATACACAGATACGCAGTATTTT.

This clonotype appeared many times. The chain joins TRBV12-3 or TRBV12-4 to TRBJ2-3; TRBD1 matches at 10 bases. CDR3 size: 11 residues. V was pared by 6 bases and J by 15 bases, with 6 bases of the junction left unmatched. The CDR3 region has the DNA TGTGCCAGCAGCTCATGGGACAGGGGTTATTTT. Translation gives CASSSWDRGYF.